The sequence of this T cell receptor (beta chain) was determined in a study of early T cells in non-severe SARS-CoV-2 infection. About the research overall: Sequenced bulk RNA came from whole blood that was unsorted, and chains were unpaired.

In its sample, this clonotype was seen a few times. TCRdb called the 5' RACE reads again in MiXCR, with one record for every CDR3 protein. The repertoire has some 45,000 distinct CDR3 sequences, about 5.9% of them found once; the top ten carry about 8.3%. Germline CDR1 reads LGHDT; CDR2 reads YNNKEL (reference sequence). Trimming cost V 1 base and J 4 bases; bases outside gene matches: 6. The CDR3 extends over 16 amino acids. The sample in question was whole blood, obtained at baseline. The TCR sequence derives from an adult who was a healthcare worker with PCR-confirmed SARS-CoV-2 infection or an uninfected control (not recorded which). The rearrangement joins TRBV3-1 to TRBJ2-1; 8 bases are a match to TRBD2. The CDR3 sequence is CASSQGAGGNYNEQFF. The DNA for the CDR3 is TGTGCCAGCAGCCAAGGGGCGGGGGGCAATTACAATGAGCAGTTCTTC.